This entry concerns a single T cell receptor (beta chain). Its antigen is still unknown. The data stem from a study of shared clonotypes between healthy human individuals. Study-level background: Each donor's CD4 naive and CD4 memory cells filled three plates apiece, CD8 naive two, and CD8 memory one. Study-level results: Clonotypes shared by all four donors outscored non-shared clonotypes in generation probability. Larger estimated richness was generally seen in naive subsets than in memory subsets.

Replicate sorted-subset PCRs were loaded with around 210 ng DNA, about 31,000 T cell genomes. TCRdb's copy holds only in-frame clones and misses some; the assay was immunoSEQ multiplex PCR. The top ten hold 24% of the sample, which has hundreds of thousands of clones, around 92% seen once. The CDR3 sequence is 16 residues long. With 4 bases clipped from V and 3 bases from J, the junction kept 11 bases outside the gene matches. Germline loops: CDR1 SGHTA, CDR2 FQGNSA. Naive CD8 cells lacked CD45RO, underwent positive selection for CCR7 and left out terminally differentiated effector memory CD45RA+ cells.

The chain has TRBV7-2 and TRBJ1-1; TRBD1 matches 7 bases. Sequenced sample: naive CD8+ T cells sorted from blood. This sequence originates from a man younger than 40 in good health. The CDR3 reads CASSSDPGTDDTEAFF. The CDR3 nucleotides read TGTGCCAGCAGCTCCGATCCCGGGACAGATGACACTGAAGCTTTCTTT. The whole variable domain, remainder taken from reference TRBV7-2 and TRBJ1-1, is GAGVSQSPSNKVTEKGKDVELRCDPISGHTALYWYRQSLGQGLEFLIYFQGNSAPDKSGLPSDRFSAERTGGSVSTLTIQRTQQEDSAVYLCASSSDPGTDDTEAFFGQGTRLTVV.